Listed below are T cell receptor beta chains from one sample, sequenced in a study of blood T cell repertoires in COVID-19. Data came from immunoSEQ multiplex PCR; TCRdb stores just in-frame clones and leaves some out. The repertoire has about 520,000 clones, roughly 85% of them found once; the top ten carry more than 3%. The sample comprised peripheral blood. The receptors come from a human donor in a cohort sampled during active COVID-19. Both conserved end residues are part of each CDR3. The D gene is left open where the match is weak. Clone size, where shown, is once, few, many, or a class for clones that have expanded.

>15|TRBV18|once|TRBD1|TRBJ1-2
TGTGCCAGCTCACCTTTCAGGGACAGGCTCTATGGCTACACCTTC
CASSPFRDRLYGYTF
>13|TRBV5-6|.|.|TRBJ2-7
TGTGCCAGCAGCGCATACAAGGGAGGCGAGCAGTACTTC
CASSAYKGGEQYF
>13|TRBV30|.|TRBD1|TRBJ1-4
TGTGCCTGGGCCCGGGACAGGGAGGAAAAACTGTTTTTT
CAWARDREEKLFF
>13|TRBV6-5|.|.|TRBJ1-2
TGTGCCAGCAGTTACAAGCCGCGGAATGGCTACACCTTC
CASSYKPRNGYTF
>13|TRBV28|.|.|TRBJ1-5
TGTGCCAGCACGTCCTATAGCAATCAGCCCCAGCATTTT
CASTSYSNQPQHF
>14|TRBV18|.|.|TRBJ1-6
TGTGCCAGCTCACCAAGAGACGAGGGTTCACCCCTCCACTTT
CASSPRDEGSPLHF
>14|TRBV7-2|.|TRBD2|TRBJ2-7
TGTGCCAGCAGCTTAACTAGCGGGTCCTACGAGCAGTACTTC
CASSLTSGSYEQYF
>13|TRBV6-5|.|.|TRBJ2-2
TGTGCCGGGGGGAATTTAAACACCGGGGAGCTGTTTTTT
CAGGNLNTGELFF
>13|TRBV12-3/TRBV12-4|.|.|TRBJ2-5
TGTGCCAGCAGTTTATACAGCAAAGAGACCCAGTACTTC
CASSLYSKETQYF
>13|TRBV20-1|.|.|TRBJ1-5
TGCAGTGCTAGTCTCAGGGCTAATCAGCCCCAGCATTTT
CSASLRANQPQHF
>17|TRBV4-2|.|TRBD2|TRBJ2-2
TGTGCCAGCAGCCACCCCAGCGGGAGGACAGAAGCCGGGGAGCTGTTTTTT
CASSHPSGRTEAGELFF
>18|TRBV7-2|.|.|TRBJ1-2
TGTGCCAGCAGCTTAACAGGGACCCGAGGTGGTGGTAACTATGGCTACACCTTC
CASSLTGTRGGGNYGYTF
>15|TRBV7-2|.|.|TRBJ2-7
TGTGCCAGCTCCCTCGGGGTCGCAGGCACCTACGAGCAGTACTTC
CASSLGVAGTYEQYF
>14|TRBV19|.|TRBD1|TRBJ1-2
TGTGCCAGTCACTTTGGGACAGGGCCCTATGGCTACACCTTC
CASHFGTGPYGYTF
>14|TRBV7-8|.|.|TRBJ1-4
TGTGCCAGCAGTCGGACAGCTTCTAATGAAAAACTGTTTTTT
CASSRTASNEKLFF
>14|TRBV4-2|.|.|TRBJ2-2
TGTGCCAGCAGGTTCGATCGGAGCACCGGGGAGCTGTTTTTT
CASRFDRSTGELFF
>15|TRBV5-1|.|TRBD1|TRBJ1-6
TGCGCCAGCAGCTTGGGACAGGGCCAAAATTCACCCCTCCACTTT
CASSLGQGQNSPLHF
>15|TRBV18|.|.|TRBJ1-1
TGTGCCAGCTCCCTCTCCTACAGGGAAAACACTGAAGCTTTCTTT
CASSLSYRENTEAFF
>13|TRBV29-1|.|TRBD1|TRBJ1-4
TGCAGCGCAGGACAGGACCTCCCCGAAAAACTGTTTTTT
CSAGQDLPEKLFF
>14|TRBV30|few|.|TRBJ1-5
TGTGCCTGGAGTGTCGGGAATGGCAATCAGCCCCAGCATTTT
CAWSVGNGNQPQHF
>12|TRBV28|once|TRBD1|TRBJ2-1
TGTGCCAGCAGCGACAGGGTCAATGAGCAGTTCTTC
CASSDRVNEQFF
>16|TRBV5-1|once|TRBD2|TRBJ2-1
TGCGCCAGCAGCTTGGTTAGCGGGAGAGGGGACAATGAGCAGTTCTTC
CASSLVSGRGDNEQFF